The 8 T cell receptor beta chains presented below share a single source sample, sequenced in a study of shared clonotypes between healthy human individuals. TCRdb's table, derived via immunoSEQ multiplex PCR, lists solely in-frame clones and lacks some. The sample holds some 2,500,000 clones, about nine tenths seen once. The sequenced sample was naive CD4+ T cells from PBMCs. Subset in this sample: CD45RA+ positively selected. The receptors come from a man aged 18 to 35 in good health. Some clones in this sample may be carry-over from other donors' samples.

V and J are TRBV2 and TRBJ2-5; weak D call: TRBD1 (6 bases). The CDR3 covers 13 residues. Trimming shortened V by 5 bases and J by 1 base, and 8 bases separated the two germline ends. Germline CDR1 is SNHLY and CDR2 is FYNNEI. The CDR3 DNA sequence: TGTGCCAGCAGTTACAGGGTCCAAGAGACCCAGTACTTC. Encoded protein: CASSYRVQETQYF.

This clone was seen a single time. V usage is TRBV5-6 and J usage is TRBJ2-3; TRBD1 or TRBD2 may be the D gene (5 bases each). Trimming took 4 bases from V and 2 from J, leaving 11 bases between them. The CDR3 totals 14 residues. Germline lookup yields CDR1 SGHDT and CDR2 YYEEEE. CDR3 sequence: CASSLGTYTDTQYF. Written as DNA, the CDR3 is TGTGCCAGCAGCCTAGGGACGTACACAGATACGCAGTATTTT.

The chain links TRBV28 to TRBJ2-1; D is possibly TRBD1 (6 bases). The CDR3 totals 13 residues. V was shortened by 6 bases and J by 4 bases, with 10 bases between the two germline ends. Germline lookup yields CDR1 MDHEN and CDR2 SYDVKM. The CDR3 spells CASRNREYNEQFF. CDR3 bases: TGTGCCAGCAGGAACAGGGAATACAATGAGCAGTTCTTC.

J is TRBJ1-1 and V is TRBV5-4, with a possible D match to TRBD1 (5 bases). The V gene lost 4 bases and the J gene lost 0 bases, with 16 bases spanning the gap. CDR1 and CDR2 (germline): SGHNT, YYREEE (reference sequence). This CDR3 comprises 16 residues. CDR3 residues: CASSPLGGGLNTEAFF. In DNA form, the CDR3 reads TGTGCCAGCAGCCCGTTGGGGGGTGGACTGAACACTGAAGCTTTCTTT.

This chain uses TRBV5-4 with TRBJ1-1; D not certain. V dropped 4 bases and J dropped 2 bases, with 12 bases sitting between them. The CDR3 has 14 residues. Germline values: CDR1 SGHNT, CDR2 YYREEE (reference sequence). The CDR3 loop is CASSRGYSNTEAFF. CDR3 in DNA: TGTGCCAGCAGCCGCGGGTACTCAAACACTGAAGCTTTCTTT.

The chain combines TRBV9 with TRBJ2-3; D unclear. Germline-derived CDR1 and CDR2 are SGDLS and YYNGEE. The CDR3 runs to 17 residues. V lost 0 bases and J 4 bases, leaving 18 bases between the germline ends. CDR3 DNA: TGTGCCAGCAGCGTAGGCCCTCGGGTCGGAGCAGCAGATACGCAGTATTTT. It encodes CASSVGPRVGAADTQYF.

The chain combines TRBV5-4 with TRBJ2-1; 10 bases line up with TRBD2. This CDR3 is 18 amino acids long. J was trimmed by 5 bases and V by 2 bases; bases with no gene match: 13. Looked up from germline, CDR1 is SGHNT and CDR2 is YYREEE (reference sequence). DNA for the CDR3: TGTGCCAGCAGCTTTCCCGGCCGGCCTAGCGGGAGCCACAATGAGCAGTTCTTC. It translates to CASSFPGRPSGSHNEQFF.

The chain employs TRBV19 and TRBJ2-5; 9 bases match TRBD1. The V gene's germline CDR1 is LNHDA and CDR2 SQIVND (reference sequence). CDR3 size: 14 residues. Trimming cost V 5 bases and J 6 bases; bases outside gene matches: 7. DNA of the CDR3: TGTGCCAGTAGTGTAACAGGGGGCGCGAAGACCCAGTACTTC. The encoded protein is CASSVTGGAKTQYF.